This TCR beta chain was sequenced during a study of T cells in Graves' hyperthyroidism and ophthalmopathy (dated by TCRdb to between 2018 and 2021). With respect to the entire study: Peripheral blood samples were taken at the time of initial diagnosis, prior to any treatment. For training and testing, the 100 or so patients in the discovery cohort were randomly divided in a 7:3 ratio. After sampling, hyperthyroidism patients received methimazole starting at 30 mg daily, and ophthalmopathy patients received high-dose intravenous methylprednisolone. The study also compared thyroid tissue and blood T-cell repertoires from a handful of Graves' hyperthyroidism patients. According to the paper, TCR Vbeta CDR3 sequencing was carried out on about 140 peripheral blood samples, which came from 40 to 45 ophthalmopathy, around 75 hyperthyroidism and some 17 progressor patients. Prospective prediction of ophthalmopathy was tested in an independent validation cohort consisting of 18 to 20 hyperthyroidism patients and approximately 16 patients who later progressed to ophthalmopathy. To identify distinguishing TCR V-J signatures, a discovery cohort of around 100 patients was used, comprising 43 with Graves' ophthalmopathy and about 59 with stable Graves' hyperthyroidism. General conclusions and limits of the study: Blood samples also contained most of the expanded thyroid clonotypes (frequency above 0.001), which suggests that blood repertoires may reflect thyroid immune responses. In validation, the model predicted progression to ophthalmopathy with approximately 71% sensitivity and 72% to 85% specificity, a median of about 6.7 months before onset. No statistical method was used to set the sample size in advance, and investigators knew the group allocation. A model built on a 13 V-J signature distinguished ophthalmopathy from stable hyperthyroidism, reaching around 90% sensitivity and about 81% specificity in cross-validation and 80%/75% in testing.

The TCR beta CDR3 regions were amplified from RNA transcripts. For the first round of RT-PCR on the TCR CDR3, the HTBI primer set was used together with the Qiagen OneStep RT-PCR kit. A second multiplex PCR round built the libraries, followed by size selection and purification. Libraries were sequenced paired-end with 100 bp reads on an Illumina HiSeq2000. The paper's processing steps were these. SOAPnuke was used to process the raw data, removing reads that contained adapters or uncalled bases, had a mean Phred below 15, or lacked an exact match to the constant primer or identifier. COPE v1.2.5 was used to merge the high-quality paired reads, and each unique nucleotide sequence was defined as a clonotype. Clonotypes were aligned to IMGT TRBV, TRBD and TRBJ reference segments using MiTCR v1.1. The analysis included only V-J combinations with a frequency above 0.0001, which together covered roughly 99% of the repertoires. A TCS score was defined as the ratio of F50 (clonal expansion) to E x V (chaos), with BLOSUM62-based TCRdist applied between CDR3 peptides within each V-J. Welch's t-statistics and random forest reduced roughly 530 V-J features to roughly 13, which were used in a naive Bayes classifier (R e1071). TCRdb reprocessing: public reads trimmed at Q25 with fastp, clones called with MiXCR, in-frame beta chains kept. Identical CDR3 protein sequences are pooled into one entry, listed with their most common genes and DNA. The V and J calls here are based on TCRdb, not the publication. The sample has 300,000 to 450,000 distinct CDR3 sequences on record, about 18% of them singletons. The top ten clonotypes cover 35% to 45% of the sample.

Regarding this clonotype: Its cognate antigen has yet to be identified. The input lacks base qualities; no much larger clone sits a single base away.

In the ophthalmopathy patients, disease was moderately to severely active, with a Clinical Activity Score of 3 or more, a NOSPECS grade of 4 or more, and a duration of less than 3 months. Any patient with an uncontrolled infection, another autoimmune disease, pregnancy or lactation was excluded. Diagnoses were established on the basis of clinical symptoms, serum thyroxine and TRAb, thyroid ultrasound, and orbital computed tomography. PBMCs were isolated from about 9.1 ml of fresh peripheral blood by Ficoll-Paque density gradient centrifugation. Total RNA was extracted with Trizol reagent, and quality was checked on an Agilent 2100 Bioanalyzer. The junction carries 19 bases between V and J, which are trimmed by 5 bases and 8 bases respectively. The CDR3 covers 15 residues, taking in both the cysteine and the phenylalanine. Just CDR3 DNA is preserved here, 45 bases in frame from base 1. The germline V gene specifies SGHRS as CDR1 and YFSETQ as CDR2.

The sample taken for sequencing was blood. The sequence derives from a man younger than 30 with Graves' ophthalmopathy. The chain is made from TRBV5-1 and TRBJ1-4; a tentative D call is TRBD1 (5 bases match). DNA sequence: TGCGCCAGCAGTCACACCCCTGAGCCAGGGGAAAAACTGTTTTTT. This codes for CASSHTPEPGEKLFF.